This TCR beta chain was sequenced in a study of shared clonotypes between healthy human individuals. Healthy HIV-negative adults with no recent acute infections or vaccinations were recruited as donors. The CDR3 covers 16 residues. Germline CDR1 and CDR2: SGHNT and YYREEE (reference sequence). Produced via immunoSEQ multiplex PCR; TCRdb's table is partial and in-frame only. The table has about 990,000 clones, 75% to 80% seen once. A note on this clone: The junction shows a germline mismatch at one end, possibly a read error.

The chain combines TRBV5-4 with TRBJ2-2, with D possibly being TRBD2 (5 bases). Sequencing was performed on memory CD4+ T cells from PBMCs. The subset is: CD45RA-negative fraction. The source is a man in his late teens or twenties in good health. Some clones in this sample may be carry-over from other donors' samples. CDR3 sequence reads: CASSLPGNPNTGELLF. As DNA, the CDR3 is TGTGCCAGCAGCTTGCCGGGAAACCCAAACACCGGGGAGCTGCTTTTT.